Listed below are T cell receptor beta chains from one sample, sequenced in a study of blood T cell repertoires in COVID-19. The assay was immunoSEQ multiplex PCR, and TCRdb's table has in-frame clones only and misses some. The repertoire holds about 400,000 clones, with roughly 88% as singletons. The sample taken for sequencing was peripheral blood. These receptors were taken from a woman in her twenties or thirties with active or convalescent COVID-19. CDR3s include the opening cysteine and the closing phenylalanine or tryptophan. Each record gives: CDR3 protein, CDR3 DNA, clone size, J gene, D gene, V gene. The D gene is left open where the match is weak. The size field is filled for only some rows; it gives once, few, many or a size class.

CASSLEGTGVDTEAFF	TGTGCCAGCAGCTTGGAGGGGACGGGGGTTGACACTGAAGCTTTCTTT	once	TRBJ1-1	-	TRBV13
CASSLSSFEQYF	TGTGCCAGCAGCTTATCTAGTTTCGAGCAGTACTTC	-	TRBJ2-7	-	TRBV11-2
CASSFPGSYEQYF	TGTGCCAGCAGTTTTCCCGGGAGCTACGAGCAGTACTTC	-	TRBJ2-7	-	TRBV12-3/TRBV12-4
CVRSLEGEQGPFLEAFF	TGTGTCAGAAGCTTAGAGGGGGAACAGGGGCCCTTCCTTGAAGCTTTCTTT	-	TRBJ1-1	-	TRBV7-5
CASSDDPGVNSPLHF	TGTGCCAGCAGTGACGATCCGGGGGTCAATTCACCCCTCCACTTT	-	TRBJ1-6	-	TRBV6-4
CASSRGQSPSYEQYF	TGTGCCAGCAGTAGGGGACAATCTCCCTCCTACGAGCAGTACTTC	-	TRBJ2-7	-	TRBV28
CASSEVPSGRGVQYF	TGTGCCAGCAGTGAAGTTCCTAGCGGGAGGGGGGTCCAGTACTTC	once	TRBJ2-5	TRBD2	TRBV2
CASSLAAGPEQYF	TGCGCCAGCAGCTTGGCAGCGGGACCCGAGCAGTACTTC	-	TRBJ2-7	TRBD2	TRBV5-1
CASSPDRPTEAFF	TGTGCCAGCAGTCCGGACAGGCCCACTGAAGCTTTCTTT	few	TRBJ1-1	TRBD1	TRBV6-5
CASSLTPDNQETQYF	TGCGCCAGCAGCTTGACTCCAGACAACCAAGAGACCCAGTACTTC	-	TRBJ2-5	-	TRBV5-1
CASSAQGTGHEKLFF	TGTGCCAGCAGCGCACAGGGGACAGGGCACGAAAAACTGTTTTTT	-	TRBJ1-4	TRBD1	TRBV9